What follows are 3 T cell receptor beta chains derived from one specimen sequenced in a study of T cell responses to AZD1222 COVID-19 vaccine. Using immunoSEQ multiplex PCR, the repertoire was profiled, and TCRdb retains in-frame clones only, with some absent. The sample includes 120,000 to 150,000 clones, over 80% of them seen just once. This specimen consisted of peripheral blood, obtained 28 days after the second AZD1222 dose. All receptors derive from an adult who received the AZD1222 COVID-19 vaccine.

This chain joins TRBV12-3 or TRBV12-4 and TRBJ1-2; unclear D gene. The V end was cut by 8 bases, the J end by 5 bases, with 15 bases between. The CDR3 covers 13 residues. The chain's CDR3 is CASLGGAGYGYTF. The CDR3 DNA reads as TGTGCCAGCCTCGGTGGCGCGGGTTATGGCTACACCTTC.

The CDR3 spells CASRRQGMGYTF. The CDR3 bases are TGTGCCAGCAGAAGACAGGGGATGGGCTACACCTTC. The chain links TRBV6-5 to TRBJ1-2, with TRBD1 identical over 8 bases. Trimming took 6 bases from V and 8 from J; bases not matched to a gene: 5. This CDR3 has 12 amino acids. CDR1 MNHEY and CDR2 SVGAGI come from the germline V gene.

The chain joins TRBV2 to TRBJ2-3; maybe TRBD1 (6 bases). The V gene lost 10 bases and the J gene lost 1 base, with 15 bases spanning the gap. Per the germline V gene, CDR1 is SNHLY and CDR2 is FYNNEI. The CDR3 spans 14 residues. In nucleotides, the CDR3 is TGTGCCACCCGAACAGGGCACCGCACAGATACGCAGTATTTT. Translated: CATRTGHRTDTQYF.